This is a list of T cell receptor beta chains from one sample in a study of blood T cell repertoires in COVID-19. The assay was immunoSEQ multiplex PCR, and TCRdb's table has in-frame clones only and misses some. Here the sample spans over 95,000 clones, around 85% being singletons. Material for sequencing was peripheral blood. The receptors shown here come from a human donor in a cohort sampled during active COVID-19. Each CDR3 is given with its conserved first and last residue. Each record gives: V gene, D gene, clone size, J gene, CDR3 DNA, CDR3 protein. D genes are given only for firm matches. Size values are once, few and many counts, or a class for expanded clones, and some rows have none.

v_gene: TRBV5-1; d_gene: TRBD1; abundance: few; j_gene: TRBJ2-1; CDR3nt: TGCGCCAGCAGCGGAGGACAGGGGCCCTATGAGCAGTTCTTC; CDR3aa: CASSGGQGPYEQFF
v_gene: TRBV19; d_gene: NA; abundance: NA; j_gene: TRBJ2-6; CDR3nt: TGTGCCAGTAAGCGCTCGGTTTACGGGGCCAACGTCCTGACTTTC; CDR3aa: CASKRSVYGANVLTF
v_gene: TRBV6-2/TRBV6-3; d_gene: NA; abundance: NA; j_gene: TRBJ1-5; CDR3nt: TGTGCCAGCAGTTACCCTCTACAGCCCCAGCATTTT; CDR3aa: CASSYPLQPQHF
v_gene: TRBV10-3; d_gene: TRBD2; abundance: NA; j_gene: TRBJ2-3; CDR3nt: TGTGCCATCAGTGAGGTCGCGGGGGGGCGTGGAGATACGCAGTATTTT; CDR3aa: CAISEVAGGRGDTQYF
v_gene: TRBV7-2; d_gene: NA; abundance: NA; j_gene: TRBJ2-7; CDR3nt: TGTGCCAGCAGCCCATCAGGGTACGAGCAGTACTTC; CDR3aa: CASSPSGYEQYF
v_gene: TRBV24-1; d_gene: NA; abundance: once; j_gene: TRBJ1-1; CDR3nt: TGTGCCACCAGTACACGTTGGAGGGGCGAGTGCACTGAAGCTTTCTTT; CDR3aa: CATSTRWRGECTEAFF
v_gene: TRBV6-5; d_gene: TRBD1; abundance: NA; j_gene: TRBJ1-2; CDR3nt: TGTGCCACCAGACAGGGGGACTATGGCTACACCTTC; CDR3aa: CATRQGDYGYTF
v_gene: TRBV6-4; d_gene: NA; abundance: NA; j_gene: TRBJ1-2; CDR3nt: TGTGCCAGCAGCCCCCGACAGGTCAGCTATGGCTACACCTTC; CDR3aa: CASSPRQVSYGYTF
v_gene: TRBV7-2; d_gene: TRBD2; abundance: NA; j_gene: TRBJ2-1; CDR3nt: TGTGCCAGCAGCTCAACTCCAGCGGGGGGATCCTACAATGAGCAGTTCTTC; CDR3aa: CASSSTPAGGSYNEQFF
v_gene: TRBV6-5; d_gene: TRBD2; abundance: NA; j_gene: TRBJ2-7; CDR3nt: TGTGCCAGCAAAAGTATGGTGGGGGAGGGCTACGAGCAGTACTTC; CDR3aa: CASKSMVGEGYEQYF